This T cell receptor beta chain comes out of a study of CD8+CD57+ T cells in acquired aplastic anemia. Study context: Around 3.2 ug was the average amount of DNA from sorted CD4+ and CD8+ cells.

The germline gives CDR1 DFQATT, CDR2 SNEGSKA (reference sequence). The CDR3 extends over 14 amino acids. According to the study, genomic DNA was the template for TCR beta VDJ and CDR3 profiling. MiXCR, run by TCRdb on the reads, gives a single entry per CDR3 protein. The profile covers about 210,000 distinct CDR3 sequences, with around 63% appearing a single time and approximately 30% taken by the ten largest. The chain combines TRBV20-1 with TRBJ1-6, with D possibly TRBD1 on 6 matching bases. This sequence originates from a human donor in good health. Source material: sorted CD4+, CD8+, or CD8+CD57+ T cells (not recorded which) from PBMCs. CDR3 sequence: CSANMGLQGKPLHF. The DNA of the CDR3 is TGCAGCGCCAACATGGGGCTACAGGGTAAGCCCCTCCACTTT.